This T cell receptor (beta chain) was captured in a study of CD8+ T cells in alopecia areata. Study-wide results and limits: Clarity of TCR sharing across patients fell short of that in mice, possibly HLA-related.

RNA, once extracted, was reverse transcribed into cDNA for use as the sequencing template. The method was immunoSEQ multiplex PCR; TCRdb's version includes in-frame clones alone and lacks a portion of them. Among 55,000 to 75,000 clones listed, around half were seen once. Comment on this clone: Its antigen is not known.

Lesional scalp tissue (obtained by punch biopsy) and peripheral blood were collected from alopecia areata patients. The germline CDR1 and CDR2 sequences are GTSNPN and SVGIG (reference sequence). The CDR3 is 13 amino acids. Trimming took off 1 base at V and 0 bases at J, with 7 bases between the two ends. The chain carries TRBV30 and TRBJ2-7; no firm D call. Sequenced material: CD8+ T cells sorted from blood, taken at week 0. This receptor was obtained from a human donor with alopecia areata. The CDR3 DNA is TGTGCCTGGAGTGACGGTCGCTCCTACGAGCAGTACTTC. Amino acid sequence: CAWSDGRSYEQYF.